The 11 T cell receptor beta chains below were found in one sample sequenced in a study of cytomegalovirus exposure and HLA in healthy donors. PCR employed 60 Vbeta and 13 Jbeta primers. Here immunoSEQ multiplex PCR was the method, and the copy in TCRdb shows in-frame clones only, minus some. The table shows about 180,000 clones, with around four fifths occurring only once. The sample consisted of PBMCs. All receptors come from a man younger than 35 in good health and CMV-seronegative.

This clone has a single count. V and J are TRBV5-1 and TRBJ2-3; perhaps TRBD2 as D (7 bases). V lost 2 bases, J lost 0 bases, and 10 bases lay in between. The CDR3 sequence is 15 residues long. Germline V gene sequence: CDR1 SGHRS, CDR2 YFSETQ. CDR3: CASSFRGASTDTQYF. The CDR3, as DNA: TGCGCCAGCAGCTTCCGGGGGGCTAGCACAGATACGCAGTATTTT.

J is TRBJ2-2 and V is TRBV19; possible D gene TRBD2, 6 bases. Between the trimmed V and J ends, which lost 1 base and 0 bases, there was a span of 12 bases. CDR1 LNHDA and CDR2 SQIVND come from the germline V gene (reference sequence). The CDR3 loop spans 17 amino acids. CDR3 in DNA: TGTGCCAGTAGTATAGGGAGGGGCCGACCGAACACCGGGGAGCTGTTTTTT. Its protein product is CASSIGRGRPNTGELFF.

This rearrangement joins TRBV5-1 to TRBJ1-1; TRBD1 aligns across 8 bases. J gave up 5 bases and V 7 bases, and 16 bases lay outside the gene matches. Germline V gene data show CDR1 as SGHRS and CDR2 as YFSETQ. The CDR3 has 16 residues. The CDR3 DNA is TGCGCCAGCCGTCGACAGGGGTCATACCTCGAGACTGAAGCTTTCTTT. Translated: CASRRQGSYLETEAFF.

The CDR3 sequence: CASSPRTGGRREKLFF. CDR3 coding DNA: TGTGCCAGCAGCCCAAGGACAGGGGGCCGACGTGAAAAACTGTTTTTT. The chain links TRBV14 to TRBJ1-4, with 11 bases lining up with TRBD1. Germline V lookup: CDR1 SGHDN, CDR2 FVKESK. The J segment lost 7 bases and the V segment lost 4 bases, leaving 8 bases of the junction unmatched. The CDR3 covers 16 residues.

The chain carries TRBV19 and TRBJ1-5, with TRBD1 matching over 8 bases. This CDR3 region has 16 residues. V was pared by 11 bases and J by 1 base, with 13 bases of the junction left unmatched. CDR1 is LNHDA and CDR2 is SQIVND in the germline V gene (reference sequence). The CDR3 nucleotides read TGTGCCTGCAGGACAGGGTATTTTCTGAGCAATCAGCCCCAGCATTTT. Protein: CACRTGYFLSNQPQHF.

The V and J genes are TRBV19 and TRBJ2-3, with 8 bases identical to TRBD2. After removal of 9 bases from V and 1 base from J, the junction contained 6 bases not matched to a gene. Per the germline V gene, CDR1 is LNHDA and CDR2 is SQIVND (reference sequence). The CDR3 contains 14 residues. The CDR3 coding sequence is TGTGCCAGCTCGGACGGGGGGGGCACAGATACGCAGTATTTT. Protein product: CASSDGGGTDTQYF. Complete variable domain (other parts from reference TRBV19 and TRBJ2-3): DGGITQSPKYLFRKEGQNVTLSCEQNLNHDAMYWYRQDPGQGLRLIYYSQIVNDFQKGDIAEGYSVSREKKESFPLTVTSAQKNPTAFYLCASSDGGGTDTQYFGPGTRLTVL.

This clone has just one count. The rearrangement links TRBV28 to TRBJ2-1; the D gene is possibly TRBD2 (5 bases). Germline V gene data show CDR1 as MDHEN and CDR2 as SYDVKM. The CDR3 has 14 amino acids. V dropped 5 bases and J dropped 3 bases, with 11 bases sitting between them. CDR3: CASSLLGFYNEQFF. In DNA, the CDR3 is TGTGCCAGCAGTCTACTAGGCTTCTACAATGAGCAGTTCTTC.

The chain carries TRBV9 and TRBJ1-1; 7 bases are a match to TRBD1. The CDR3 length is 12 residues. The trim removed 3 bases at V and 7 bases at J, leaving 3 bases unmatched. CDR1 and CDR2 (germline): SGDLS, YYNGEE. As DNA, the CDR3 is TGTGCCAGCAGCGGAAGGGACAGTGAAGCTTTCTTT. Its protein product is CASSGRDSEAFF.

The chain couples TRBV6-5 to TRBJ2-7; the match to TRBD1 covers 8 bases. The CDR3 consists of 13 residues. V lost 5 bases and J lost 9; bases outside the gene matches: 9. The germline CDR1 and CDR2 sequences are MNHEY and SVGAGI. As DNA, the CDR3 is TGTGCCAGCAGTAGCCGACAGGGGTTTCGGCAGTACTTC. Its protein is CASSSRQGFRQYF.

In its sample, this clone was seen once. The chain recombines TRBV5-1 with TRBJ2-1; D is perhaps TRBD2 (5 bases). CDR3 length: 14 residues. Germline V CDR1 and CDR2: SGHRS, YFSETQ. V was clipped by 6 bases and J by 3 bases, with 13 bases between them. CDR3 protein: CASILNEGYNEQFF. For the CDR3, the DNA is TGCGCCAGCATCCTAAACGAGGGCTACAATGAGCAGTTCTTC.

The chain links TRBV7-2 to TRBJ1-1, with a possible D match to TRBD1 (5 bases). The CDR3 runs 16 residues. Germline V gene data show CDR1 as SGHTA and CDR2 as FQGNSA. With 2 bases removed from V and 2 bases from J, the gap between germline ends came to 15 bases. The CDR3 region is CASSLRNQGPNTEAFF. CDR3 DNA sequence: TGTGCCAGCAGCTTACGGAACCAGGGCCCAAACACTGAAGCTTTCTTT.